The next 29 T cell receptor beta chains were all read from a single sample in a study of T cells in tuberculosis. Some clones are missing from TCRdb's copy, which holds only in-frame ones; the method was immunoSEQ multiplex PCR. The sample yields around 33,000 clones, around 90% seen once. Specified time point: new active TB diagnosis, blood taken before or within 7 days of starting treatment. The material was PBMCs, obtained at tuberculosis diagnosis. The receptor source for this set is an adult with tuberculosis. Some clones in this sample may be carry-over from other donors' samples.

The rearrangement uses TRBV10-3 and TRBJ1-3; 7 nucleotides line up with TRBD1. Germline CDR1 is ENHRY and CDR2 is SYGVKD. This CDR3 spans 15 amino acids. Trimming cost V 6 bases and J 5 bases; bases outside gene matches: 10. The CDR3 coding sequence is TGTGCCATCAGCGATGACAGGGTTGGTAGAAACACCATATATTTT. Translation gives CAISDDRVGRNTIYF.

The J gene is TRBJ2-7, the V gene TRBV11-2; perhaps TRBD1 as D (6 bases). Germline CDR1 is SGHAT and CDR2 is FQNNGV. Trimming pared 5 bases from V and 4 bases from J, leaving 18 bases between. This CDR3 is built from 15 residues. The CDR3 protein is CASSPRQAMNYEQYF. The DNA of the CDR3 is TGTGCCAGCAGCCCCCGACAGGCGATGAATTACGAGCAGTACTTC.

The gene calls are TRBV6-1 and TRBJ2-2; tentatively, D is TRBD2 (6 bases). V lost 4 bases, J lost 4 bases, and 10 bases lay in between. CDR1 and CDR2 (germline): MNHNS, SASEGT. This CDR3 is 14 amino acids long. CDR3 residues: CASSGWGVTGELFF. The CDR3 DNA is TGTGCCAGCAGTGGATGGGGGGTCACCGGGGAGCTGTTTTTT.

V is TRBV19 and J is TRBJ2-3; 7 nucleotides match TRBD1. There are 17 residues in the CDR3. V trimming: 1 base; J trimming: 3 bases; junction bases outside the gene matches: 10. Germline loops: CDR1 LNHDA, CDR2 SQIVND (reference sequence). CDR3 nucleotides: TGTGCCAGTAGTATAGGGCTCATGAGGGGGCCGACAGATACGCAGTATTTT. It translates to CASSIGLMRGPTDTQYF.

The chain couples TRBV5-1 to TRBJ1-1; D uncertain. Trimming removed 0 bases at V and 8 bases at J, with 17 bases between. This CDR3 contains 15 residues. Germline V lookup: CDR1 SGHRS, CDR2 YFSETQ. CDR3 residues: CASSLERVEVDEAFF. CDR3 nucleotides: TGCGCCAGCAGCTTGGAGAGGGTGGAAGTGGACGAAGCTTTCTTT.

The chain links TRBV19 to TRBJ1-1; D is uncertain. Germline CDR1 reads LNHDA; CDR2 reads SQIVND (reference sequence). V lost 0 bases and J lost 2, with 10 bases in between. This CDR3 has 15 amino acids. The CDR3 DNA is TGTGCCAGTAGTATAGACCATACAGTAAACACTGAAGCTTTCTTT. It encodes CASSIDHTVNTEAFF.

The CDR3 loop is CAGTTEMSGTEAFF. The CDR3 nucleotides read TGTGCCGGCACAACGGAGATGTCGGGCACTGAAGCTTTCTTT. The rearrangement links TRBV2 to TRBJ1-1; D is ambiguous. CDR1 is SNHLY and CDR2 is FYNNEI in the germline V gene. This CDR3 has 14 amino acids. Trimming removed 11 bases at V and 4 bases at J, with 20 bases between.

This sequence joins TRBV10-3 and TRBJ1-2; the D gene is possibly TRBD1 (6 bases). The CDR3 is 14 amino acids. Trimming cost V 7 bases and J 1 base, with 13 bases left between them. Germline V gene sequence: CDR1 ENHRY, CDR2 SYGVKD. The CDR3, as DNA: TGTGCCATCACGGACTTACAGGGTAACTATGGCTACACCTTC. This gives the protein CAITDLQGNYGYTF.

The J gene is TRBJ2-7, the V gene TRBV5-5, with D tentatively TRBD1 (6 bases). Germline V gives CDR1 SGHKS, CDR2 YYEKEE (reference sequence). The germline V and J ends were trimmed by 3 bases and 3 bases, with 13 bases remaining between them. The CDR3 runs to 14 residues. CDR3 nucleotides: TGTGCCAGCAGCTCCCGACAGGTGCACTACGAGCAGTACTTC. Amino acids: CASSSRQVHYEQYF. Full variable domain (missing parts from reference TRBV5-5 and TRBJ2-7): DAGVTQSPTHLIKTRGQQVTLRCSPISGHKSVSWYQQVLGQGPQFIFQYYEKEERGRGNFPDRFSARQFPNYSSELNVNALLLGDSALYLCASSSRQVHYEQYFGPGTRLTVT.

The chain is built from TRBV13 and TRBJ2-7, with unresolved D. The CDR3 runs to 13 residues. The V gene lost 4 bases and the J gene lost 2 bases, with 9 bases spanning the gap. CDR1 is PRHDT, CDR2 FYEKMQ, per germline (reference sequence). This CDR3 is CASSSQSAYEQYF. The CDR3 DNA sequence: TGTGCCAGCAGCTCACAATCCGCCTACGAGCAGTACTTC.

The rearrangement uses TRBV7-2 and TRBJ1-1; D is ambiguous. Germline CDR1 reads SGHTA; CDR2 reads FQGNSA. CDR3 length: 15 residues. Trimming removed 5 bases from V and 0 bases from J, with 13 bases in between. The CDR3 reads CASSPWTGLNTEAFF. CDR3 DNA sequence: TGTGCCAGCAGCCCCTGGACTGGACTGAACACTGAAGCTTTCTTT.

For this clone: This sample includes further DNA sequences coding for the same CDR3. This rearrangement joins TRBV18 to TRBJ2-3, with 8 positions matching TRBD1. This CDR3 region has 16 residues. CDR1 is KGHSH, CDR2 LQKENI, per germline. Unmatched junction bases numbered 2, after V lost 0 bases and J lost 0 bases. The CDR3 DNA is TGTGCCAGCTCACCACCCCGACAGGGGAGCACAGATACGCAGTATTTT. Its protein is CASSPPRQGSTDTQYF. Based on the CDR3 plus reference TRBV18 and TRBJ2-3, the full variable domain is NAGVMQNPRHLVRRRGQEARLRCSPMKGHSHVYWYRQLPEEGLKFMVYLQKENIIDESGMPKERFSAEFPKEGPSILRIQQVVRGDSAAYFCASSPPRQGSTDTQYFGPGTRLTVL.

V and J are TRBV19 and TRBJ1-1; perhaps TRBD1 as D (6 bases). The germline V gene has CDR1 LNHDA and CDR2 SQIVND (reference sequence). This CDR3 has 17 amino acids. V shed 3 bases and J shed 0 bases, with 17 bases lying between them. The CDR3 DNA is TGTGCCAGTAGTATTAGAGGACAGCGGAATATGAACACTGAAGCTTTCTTT. Translation gives CASSIRGQRNMNTEAFF.

The chain combines TRBV19 with TRBJ2-7, with 8 bases identical to TRBD2. Germline V gene data show CDR1 as LNHDA and CDR2 as SQIVND (reference sequence). V was clipped by 3 bases and J by 4 bases; unmatched bases: 8. The CDR3 length is 15 residues. CDR3 coding DNA: TGTGCCAGTAGTATTGACGGCGGGGGGAGGTACGAGCAGTACTTC. Its translation is CASSIDGGGRYEQYF.

V is TRBV14 and J is TRBJ2-7, with D uncertain. The CDR3 totals 15 residues. V lost 2 bases to trimming and J lost 6 bases, with 17 bases between them. Per germline, CDR1 SGHDN and CDR2 FVKESK. CDR3 nucleotides: TGTGCCAGCAGCCAATGTTTCGGTTCAATGTGCGAGCAGTACTTC. This encodes CASSQCFGSMCEQYF. The whole variable domain, filled in from reference TRBV14 and TRBJ2-7, reads EAGVTQFPSHSVIEKGQTVTLRCDPISGHDNLYWYRRVMGKEIKFLLHFVKESKQDESGMPNNRFLAERTGGTYSTLKVQPAELEDSGVYFCASSQCFGSMCEQYFGPGTRLTVT.

This chain uses TRBV19 with TRBJ2-7; D is undetermined. Germline V gene lookup returns CDR1 LNHDA and CDR2 SQIVND (reference sequence). The CDR3 length is 14 residues. V lost 4 bases to trimming and J lost 2 bases, with 12 bases between them. The CDR3 protein is CASSTSGQPYEQYF. In nucleotides, the CDR3 is TGTGCCAGTAGTACCTCGGGTCAGCCCTACGAGCAGTACTTC.

The CDR3 loop is CASSPRDSSYEQYF. CDR3 DNA: TGTGCCAGCAGCCCGAGGGACAGCTCCTACGAGCAGTACTTC. This chain connects TRBV7-7 to TRBJ2-7; 7 bases line up with TRBD1. Germline V gene data show CDR1 as SSHAT and CDR2 as FNYEAQ (reference sequence). Trimming took 5 bases from V and 0 from J; bases not matched to a gene: 4. This CDR3 has 14 residues.

This clone was recorded only once. The gene calls are TRBV29-1 and TRBJ2-2, with D possibly TRBD1 on 6 matching bases. Trimming removed 7 bases from V and 0 bases from J, with 12 bases in between. This CDR3 spans 14 amino acids. CDR1 is SQVTM and CDR2 is ANQGSEA in the germline V gene. The CDR3 is CSAKQGSNTGELFF. CDR3 nucleotides: TGCAGCGCTAAACAGGGATCGAACACCGGGGAGCTGTTTTTT.

V is TRBV10-2 and J is TRBJ2-2; 7 bases agree with TRBD2. From germline, CDR1 is WSHSY and CDR2 SAAADI. With 0 bases clipped from V and 7 bases from J, the junction kept 8 bases outside the gene matches. The CDR3 has 16 amino acids. The CDR3: CASSESGGGTGGELFF. The CDR3 coding sequence is TGCGCCAGCAGTGAGTCTGGCGGGGGTACTGGCGGGGAGCTGTTTTTT.

J is TRBJ1-6 and V is TRBV19, with 10 positions matching TRBD1. V dropped 4 bases and J dropped 6; count of bases not matched to a gene: 3. This CDR3 has 15 amino acids. Germline values: CDR1 LNHDA, CDR2 SQIVND (reference sequence). CDR3 coding DNA: TGTGCCAGTAGTACCAGACAGGGGGCTAATTCACCCCTCCACTTT. Protein sequence: CASSTRQGANSPLHF.

The genes are TRBV5-6 and TRBJ2-7, with 10 positions matching TRBD2. Germline V gene sequence: CDR1 SGHDT, CDR2 YYEEEE. The junction had 4 bases not matched to a gene; V was cut back by 4 bases and J by 6 bases. CDR3 length equals 13 residues. The CDR3 protein is CASSGGTSAEQYF. As DNA, the CDR3 is TGTGCCAGCAGCGGCGGGACTAGCGCCGAGCAGTACTTC.

The V call is TRBV5-1, the J call TRBJ2-2; 9 bases align to TRBD1. This CDR3 has 20 amino acids. With 4 bases clipped from V and 4 bases from J, the junction kept 20 bases outside the gene matches. CDR1 is SGHRS, CDR2 YFSETQ, per germline. The CDR3 here is CASSTIEGPGTGSVTGELFF. In DNA form, the CDR3 reads TGCGCCAGCAGCACGATCGAGGGTCCCGGGACAGGGTCGGTCACCGGGGAGCTGTTTTTT.

The gene calls are TRBV7-9 and TRBJ2-1; possible D gene TRBD1, 5 bases. The CDR3 contains 17 residues. V was clipped by 1 base and J by 4 bases, with 17 bases between them. Germline CDR1 and CDR2: SEHNR and FQNEAQ (reference sequence). The CDR3 coding sequence is TGTGCCAGCAGCTTAGGGGTAGGGGCAGGGCGGTACAATGAGCAGTTCTTC. This codes for CASSLGVGAGRYNEQFF. Looking up the rest from reference TRBV7-9 and TRBJ2-1 gives the full variable domain: DTGVSQNPRHKITKRGQNVTFRCDPISEHNRLYWYRQTLGQGPEFLTYFQNEAQLEKSRLLSDRFSAERPKGSFSTLEIQRTEQGDSAMYLCASSLGVGAGRYNEQFFGPGTRLTVL.

The chain combines TRBV5-6 with TRBJ2-7, with 7 nucleotides matching TRBD2. CDR1 and CDR2 (germline): SGHDT, YYEEEE. V trimming: 1 base; J trimming: 2 bases; junction bases outside the gene matches: 6. There are 15 residues in the CDR3. CDR3 sequence: CASSLMASGPYEQYF. CDR3 sequence (DNA): TGTGCCAGCAGCTTGATGGCTAGCGGACCCTACGAGCAGTACTTC.

V gene TRBV4-1 combines with J gene TRBJ2-1; TRBD2 is a possible D gene (7 bases). The germline CDR1 and CDR2 sequences are MGHRA and YSYEKL. V lost 1 base to trimming and J lost 7 bases, with 11 bases between them. The CDR3 is 14 residues long. The CDR3 spells CASSQVRGANEQFF. The CDR3 DNA is TGCGCCAGCAGCCAAGTTCGGGGGGCAAATGAGCAGTTCTTC.

The rearrangement uses TRBV4-2 and TRBJ1-1; tentative D call: TRBD1 (5 bases). The CDR3 has 16 residues. V was shortened by 1 base and J by 2 bases, with 14 bases between the two germline ends. CDR1 is LGHNA, CDR2 YNFKEQ, per germline. CDR3: CASSQGLLDTNTEAFF. The CDR3 DNA sequence: TGTGCCAGCAGCCAAGGTTTACTGGACACCAACACTGAAGCTTTCTTT.

The V and J genes are TRBV7-9 and TRBJ2-2; TRBD2 is a possible D gene (6 bases). Trimming pared 6 bases from V and 10 bases from J, leaving 12 bases between. Germline V lookup: CDR1 SEHNR, CDR2 FQNEAQ (reference sequence). This CDR3 spans 12 amino acids. The CDR3, as DNA: TGTGCCAGCAGACCCCTAGCGCCGGAGCTGTTTTTT. It specifies CASRPLAPELFF.

This chain joins TRBV6-6 and TRBJ2-7, with D unclear. The CDR3 length is 12 residues. Germline lookup yields CDR1 MNHNY and CDR2 SVGAGI (reference sequence). V was clipped by 4 bases and J by 5 bases, with 9 bases between them. Here the CDR3 reads CASSSTVDEQYF. The CDR3 DNA reads as TGTGCCAGCAGTTCCACGGTGGACGAGCAGTACTTC.

The chain recombines TRBV15 with TRBJ2-7; D is possibly TRBD2 (6 bases). The CDR3 totals 16 residues. V lost 1 base to trimming and J lost 1 base, with 14 bases between them. CDR1 and CDR2 from the germline V gene are LNHNV and YYDKDF (reference sequence). As DNA, the CDR3 is TGTGCCACCAGCAGAGGTGTTAGAGGGAGGTCCTACGAGCAGTACTTC. Translation: CATSRGVRGRSYEQYF. The whole variable domain, remainder taken from reference TRBV15 and TRBJ2-7, is DAMVIQNPRYQVTQFGKPVTLSCSQTLNHNVMYWYQQKSSQAPKLLFHYYDKDFNNEADTPDNFQSRRPNTSFCFLDIRSPGLGDTAMYLCATSRGVRGRSYEQYFGPGTRLTVT.